One and the same sample provided the 16 T cell receptor beta chains below, sequenced in a study of blood T cell repertoires in COVID-19. The method was immunoSEQ multiplex PCR; TCRdb's version includes in-frame clones alone and lacks a portion of them. This sample has 300,000 to 400,000 clones, with about nine tenths found just once. The sample comprised peripheral blood. The source is a woman aged 45-59 years with COVID-19, enrolled during active disease.

In its sample, this clone was seen once. The rearrangement joins TRBV28 to TRBJ2-5, with D possibly being TRBD1 (6 bases). Germline lookup yields CDR1 MDHEN and CDR2 SYDVKM. The CDR3 contains 14 residues. V lost 8 bases, J lost 1 base, and 14 bases lay in between. The CDR3 here is CASQAGTTQETQYF. CDR3 DNA sequence: TGTGCCAGCCAAGCCGGGACAACCCAAGAGACCCAGTACTTC. The full variable domain, rest sourced from reference TRBV28 and TRBJ2-5, is DVKVTQSSRYLVKRTGEKVFLECVQDMDHENMFWYRQDPGLGLRLIYFSYDVKMKEKGDIPEGYSVSREKKERFSLILESASTNQTSMYLCASQAGTTQETQYFGPGTRLLVL.

CDR3 in DNA: TGTGCCAGCAGTTCGGACTTAGACGGGGCCCAGTACTTC. The encoded protein is CASSSDLDGAQYF. This rearrangement joins TRBV6-6 to TRBJ2-5, with D tentatively TRBD2 (5 bases). Trimming cost V 4 bases and J 9 bases, with 15 bases left between them. The CDR3 consists of 13 residues. Germline lookup yields CDR1 MNHNY and CDR2 SVGAGI (reference sequence).

Written as DNA, the CDR3 is TGTGCCACCAGTGCCAGGACAAGTGAAGCTTTCTTT. Protein: CATSARTSEAFF. The chain joins TRBV24-1 to TRBJ1-1; the D gene is possibly TRBD1 (5 bases). V was trimmed by 5 bases and J by 7 bases, leaving 10 bases between them. Germline CDR1 and CDR2: KGHDR and SFDVKD. This CDR3 comprises 12 residues.

This clone was recorded a few times. V usage is TRBV19 and J usage is TRBJ2-7, with TRBD2 matching over 7 bases. Trimming took 6 bases from V and 3 from J; bases not matched to a gene: 11. The CDR3 contains 15 residues. Germline-derived CDR1 and CDR2 are LNHDA and SQIVND (reference sequence). The chain's CDR3 is CASRLTSADVYEQYF. DNA for the CDR3: TGTGCCAGTAGGCTAACTAGCGCCGACGTCTACGAGCAGTACTTC.

In its sample, this clone was seen once. The V call is TRBV7-2, the J call TRBJ2-1; 16 bases fit TRBD2. Germline loops: CDR1 SGHTA, CDR2 FQGNSA. This CDR3 is built from 19 residues. J gave up 2 bases and V 5 bases, and 9 bases lay outside the gene matches. The CDR3 bases are TGTGCCAGCAGCCCCCGGAAGGGACTAGCGGGAGGGCCCTACAATGAGCAGTTCTTC. Encoded protein: CASSPRKGLAGGPYNEQFF.

V usage is TRBV29-1 and J usage is TRBJ2-1, with 12 bases identical to TRBD2. The CDR3 loop spans 19 amino acids. V lost 1 base and J lost 5; bases outside the gene matches: 15. In germline, CDR1 is SQVTM, CDR2 ANQGSEA. The DNA for the CDR3 is TGCAGCGTTGAAGGTTGGACTAGCGGGAATGGATTACCGGACAATGAGCAGTTCTTC. Protein: CSVEGWTSGNGLPDNEQFF.

The rearrangement links TRBV7-2 to TRBJ1-1; D remains ambiguous. Germline V gives CDR1 SGHTA, CDR2 FQGNSA. CDR3 length: 15 amino acids. Trimming took off 1 base at V and 1 base at J, with 10 bases between the two ends. The CDR3 sequence is CASSLDGRSNTEAFF. DNA of the CDR3: TGTGCCAGCAGCTTAGACGGCAGGTCGAACACTGAAGCTTTCTTT.

The V gene is TRBV7-3, the J gene TRBJ2-3; 8 bases line up with TRBD2. The germline V gene encodes CDR1 SGHTA and CDR2 FQGTGA. V trimming: 5 bases; J trimming: 4 bases; junction bases outside the gene matches: 11. This CDR3 is 16 amino acids long. The CDR3 coding sequence is TGTGCCAGCAGCCGGGGGCTAGCGGGCACCTCAGATACGCAGTATTTT. Residues: CASSRGLAGTSDTQYF. Looking up the rest from reference TRBV7-3 and TRBJ2-3 gives the full variable domain: GAGVSQTPSNKVTEKGKYVELRCDPISGHTALYWYRQSLGQGPEFLIYFQGTGAADDSGLPNDRFFAVRPEGSVSTLKIQRTERGDSAVYLCASSRGLAGTSDTQYFGPGTRLTVL.

The chain links TRBV3-1 (or the pseudogene TRBV3-2) to TRBJ2-5; 7 bases agree with TRBD1. The CDR3 runs 15 residues. Germline V CDR1 and CDR2: LGHDT, YNNKEL (reference sequence). V trimming: 3 bases; J trimming: 3 bases; junction bases outside the gene matches: 7. CDR3 amino acids: CASSQWDSGEETQYF. CDR3 DNA sequence: TGTGCCAGCAGCCAGTGGGACAGTGGGGAAGAGACCCAGTACTTC.

This clone was counted a single time. The rearrangement joins TRBV24-1 to TRBJ2-2; 8 positions match TRBD2. J was trimmed by 1 base and V by 4 bases; bases with no gene match: 4. This CDR3 spans 16 amino acids. CDR1 is KGHDR, CDR2 SFDVKD, per germline. The CDR3, as DNA: TGTGCCACCAGTGACTCAGCGGGAGAGAACACCGGGGAGCTGTTTTTT. This codes for CATSDSAGENTGELFF.

The V gene is TRBV11-2, the J gene TRBJ2-5; unclear D gene. The germline V and J ends were trimmed by 6 bases and 5 bases, with 22 bases remaining between them. The CDR3 runs to 16 residues. Germline V CDR1 and CDR2: SGHAT, FQNNGV. The CDR3 DNA reads TGTGCCAGCAGTTTCCCGGCCGGCCGCGGAGAGGAGACCCAGTACTTC. Protein: CASSFPAGRGEETQYF.

This clone came up a few times. The chain links TRBV30 to TRBJ2-2, with D perhaps TRBD2 (5 bases). CDR1 GTSNPN and CDR2 SVGIG come from the germline V gene (reference sequence). The germline V and J ends were trimmed by 4 bases and 11 bases, with 20 bases remaining between them. This CDR3 region has 14 residues. CDR3: CAWTGVLHRGELFF. The CDR3 DNA reads TGTGCCTGGACCGGAGTTTTGCACCGGGGAGAGCTGTTTTTT.

The genes are TRBV11-3 and TRBJ2-7; D is perhaps TRBD2 (6 bases). The CDR3 sequence is 13 residues long. Germline CDR1 reads SGHNT; CDR2 reads YENEEA. V lost 7 bases, J lost 6 bases, and 16 bases lay in between. CDR3 amino acids: CASTPGRLGEQYF. The CDR3 coding sequence is TGTGCCAGCACCCCAGGGAGGTTGGGCGAGCAGTACTTC.

V and J are TRBV10-1 and TRBJ2-4; D may be TRBD2 (7 bases). The germline gives CDR1 WNHNN, CDR2 SYGVQD (reference sequence). Trimming stripped 3 bases from V and 9 bases from J, with 12 bases between. The CDR3 runs 13 residues. CDR3 DNA: TGCGCCAGCAGTGAAGGGGGGGGGAGCATTCAGTACTTC. As protein: CASSEGGGSIQYF.

The chain has TRBV6-5 and TRBJ1-2; 7 bases match TRBD1. V lost 2 bases and J lost 7; bases outside the gene matches: 10. Germline-derived CDR1 and CDR2 are MNHEY and SVGAGI. The CDR3 length is 15 residues. DNA of the CDR3: TGTGCCAGCAGTTACACGACAGGGTTTGATGTTGGCTACACCTTC. Translation gives CASSYTTGFDVGYTF.

The J gene is TRBJ1-2, the V gene TRBV9, with 7 bases that match TRBD1. V lost 3 bases and J lost 5; bases outside the gene matches: 10. The CDR3 consists of 15 residues. CDR1 and CDR2 from the germline V gene are SGDLS and YYNGEE. DNA for the CDR3: TGTGCCAGCAGCGCTAGGACAGGTTCCTCGTATGGCTACACCTTC. Its translation: CASSARTGSSYGYTF.